This section outlines one T cell receptor beta chain sequence together with its context. Only a few counts were recorded for this clonotype. Its antigen is still unknown. Base qualities are not at hand, and no much larger clone is one base apart. The sample originates from a study of T-cell reconstitution after alpha-beta-depleted transplantation in children (TCRdb year 2016). About the study as a whole: Using TCR repertoire profiling, the study followed T-cell immune reconstitution in a quantitative way in children after TCRalphabeta/CD19-depleted allogeneic hematopoietic cell transplantation.

The receptor library was made with PCR. Sequencing was carried out with an Illumina HiSeq 2500. To normalize quantification of the TCRbeta repertoire, the TCR libraries were built with molecular barcoding that relied on unique molecular identifiers. TCRdb handled the public reads itself, with Q25 trimming in fastp and clone calling in MiXCR, and kept productive beta chains. Rows with a matching CDR3 protein are joined into one entry that keeps the most common DNA and genes. This sample gives hundreds of thousands of distinct CDR3 sequences in total; around 13% of them show up just once. 2.2% of the sample belongs to the ten largest clones. Beyond this particular receptor, the publication reports: Over the following months the frequencies of hyperexpanded clones went down, and after one year T-cell counts and TCRbeta diversity were mostly credited to newly produced T cells. Apparently early alphabetaT-cell count recovery about two months after transplant reportedly relied on only several hundred rapidly expanded clones derived from non-depleted graft cells. In some patients, the high TCRbeta diversity seen at day 60 was put down to recipient T cells and intrathymic progenitors that had survived conditioning.

Read against the paper, the sample's treatment or condition label means: allogeneic hematopoietic cell transplantation with graft depleted of TCRalphabeta T cells and CD19 B cells. TCRalphabeta/CD19-depleted allogeneic hematopoietic cell grafts were given to the transplant recipients, all of whom were children. CDR1 and CDR2, looked up from the germline V gene (reference sequence), are MNHEY and SMNVEV. The V and J ends are trimmed by 5 bases and 8 bases, leaving 22 bases between them. Spanning cysteine to phenylalanine, the CDR3 consists of 17 amino acids. CDR3 DNA only is kept here, 51 bases in frame from base 1.

The specimen comprised PBMCs, mostly from graft donor cells, sampled 360 days after TCRalphabeta/CD19-depleted stem cell transplant. The receptor chain draws on TRBV27 and TRBJ1-6; there is no confident call for the D gene. The sequence came from a male patient under 18 who had a stem cell transplant for acute myeloid leukemia, so the T cells may come from the graft donor. The nucleotide sequence is given as TGTGCCAGCAGTGCCCTCACGGCCATATCCTTGCATTCACCCCTCCACTTT. Its translation reads: CASSALTAISLHSPLHF.